The clone carrying this TCR beta chain came up a few times. In the original processing: Estimates of nucleated cell counts were drawn from the amplification of reference gene primers. Repertoires were generated with immunoSEQ multiplex PCR, while TCRdb's copy carries only in-frame clones and drops some. That table gives V, J and clone size, and the DNA gave D and trimming. The sample yields a few hundred thousand clones, around four fifths seen once. These data originate in a study of blood T cell repertoires in COVID-19. Study as a whole: COVID-19 samples, acute and convalescent, were from the United States, Italy and Spain. T cells, B-cell-depleted T cells, or PBMCs provided the cDNA or gDNA that served as material.

Trimming removed 6 bases at V and 4 bases at J, with 10 bases between. The CDR3 sequence is 12 residues long. Germline CDR1 reads LGHDT; CDR2 reads YNNKEL (reference sequence). The sample consisted of peripheral blood. This receptor was taken from a man aged 60 to 69 who had recovered from COVID-19. The V call is TRBV3-1 (or the pseudogene TRBV3-2), the J call TRBJ2-7; D may be TRBD1 (6 bases). The CDR3 is CASSGQTYEQYF. CDR3 nucleotide sequence: TGTGCCAGCAGTGGACAGACTTACGAGCAGTACTTC.